This passage covers 26 T cell receptor beta chains from one sample sequenced in a study of cytomegalovirus exposure and HLA in healthy donors. Assay: immunoSEQ multiplex PCR; the TCRdb copy retains only in-frame clones and omits some. Among 200,000 to 250,000 clones listed, 75% to 90% were seen once. The sequenced material came from PBMCs. These TCRs come from a woman younger than 45 in good health and CMV-seropositive.

This chain uses TRBV27 with TRBJ2-7, with 8 positions matching TRBD2. V shed 2 bases, J shed 6 bases, and the junction held 6 bases outside the gene matches. This CDR3 spans 14 amino acids. Germline CDR1 is MNHEY and CDR2 is SMNVEV (reference sequence). The CDR3 loop is CASSLRREAGEQYF. Here the CDR3 DNA reads TGTGCCAGCAGTTTACGGCGGGAGGCGGGCGAGCAGTACTTC.

This clone was observed once. J is TRBJ2-7 and V is TRBV27; a possible D gene is TRBD2 (6 bases). This CDR3 comprises 14 residues. CDR1 and CDR2 (germline): MNHEY, SMNVEV (reference sequence). V lost 7 bases, J lost 0 bases, and 13 bases lay in between. The CDR3 DNA is TGTGCCAGCAAAGAAGCGGGTAGCTCCTACGAGCAGTACTTC. This codes for CASKEAGSSYEQYF.

The V gene is TRBV29-1, the J gene TRBJ2-7; D possibly corresponds to TRBD2 (5 bases). CDR1 and CDR2 from the germline V gene are SQVTM and ANQGSEA. This CDR3 is built from 13 residues. V was pared by 5 bases and J by 0 bases, with 11 bases between. CDR3 sequence: CSVRRPTSYEQYF. CDR3 coding DNA: TGCAGCGTTCGGAGGCCGACCTCCTACGAGCAGTACTTC.

This clone was detected ten times or more. The chain combines TRBV5-4 with TRBJ1-1, with TRBD1 matching 7 bases. The J segment lost 2 bases and the V segment lost 5 bases, leaving 6 bases of the junction unmatched. The CDR3 runs 14 residues. Germline V gene sequence: CDR1 SGHNT, CDR2 YYREEE (reference sequence). CDR3 coding DNA: TGTGCCAGCAGGGAATGGACAGGAAACACTGAAGCTTTCTTT. Translating it yields CASREWTGNTEAFF.

The V call is TRBV15, the J call TRBJ2-7; D may match TRBD1 or TRBD2 (5 bases each). This CDR3 has 13 amino acids. With 5 bases removed from V and 4 bases from J, the gap between germline ends came to 12 bases. Germline CDR1 reads LNHNV; CDR2 reads YYDKDF (reference sequence). CDR3 in amino acids: CATSQEWGYEQYF. CDR3 nucleotide sequence: TGTGCCACCAGCCAAGAGTGGGGGTACGAGCAGTACTTC.

This chain connects TRBV5-6 to TRBJ2-7; D unresolved. V dropped 4 bases and J dropped 3 bases, with 8 bases sitting between them. The CDR3 spans 12 residues. CDR1 and CDR2 (germline): SGHDT, YYEEEE. Here the CDR3 DNA reads TGTGCCAGCAGCCGAGTGGGCTACGAGCAGTACTTC. Translated, it gives CASSRVGYEQYF. Full variable domain (rest looked up from reference TRBV5-6 and TRBJ2-7): DAGVTQSPTHLIKTRGQQVTLRCSPKSGHDTVSWYQQALGQGPQFIFQYYEEEERQRGNFPDRFSGHQFPNYSSELNVNALLLGDSALYLCASSRVGYEQYFGPGTRLTVT.

The rearrangement joins TRBV7-8 to TRBJ2-7; D is perhaps TRBD2 (5 bases). The germline CDR1 and CDR2 sequences are SGHVS and FQNEAQ. The CDR3 spans 14 residues. V lost 1 base and J 4 bases, leaving 11 bases between the germline ends. This CDR3 reads CASSLEGVSYEQYF. DNA of the CDR3: TGTGCCAGCAGCTTAGAGGGAGTCTCTTACGAGCAGTACTTC. Using reference TRBV7-8 and TRBJ2-7 for the parts outside the CDR3, the full variable domain is GAGVSQSPRYKVAKRGQDVALRCDPISGHVSLFWYQQALGQGPEFLTYFQNEAQLDKSGLPSDRFFAERPEGSVSTLKIQRTQQEDSAVYLCASSLEGVSYEQYFGPGTRLTVT.

In this sample, this clone turned up once. The V and J genes are TRBV2 and TRBJ2-1, with 10 bases lining up with TRBD2. This CDR3 is 18 amino acids long. The germline gives CDR1 SNHLY, CDR2 FYNNEI. Trimming at V came to 6 bases and at J to 6 bases, leaving 17 bases not matched to a gene. The CDR3 nucleotides are TGTGCCAGCAGGGATATTGGGACTAGCGCTAGAAATGTCAATGAGCAGTTCTTC. It yields the protein CASRDIGTSARNVNEQFF.

This clone has only a few counts. The genes are TRBV5-4 and TRBJ2-2; the match to TRBD2 covers 16 bases. In germline, CDR1 is SGHNT, CDR2 YYREEE (reference sequence). J was trimmed by 4 bases and V by 2 bases; bases with no gene match: 8. The CDR3 runs to 19 residues. CDR3 coding DNA: TGTGCCAGCAGCTTTGGGACTAGCGGGAGGGCCCGAATCACCGGGGAGCTGTTTTTT. This encodes CASSFGTSGRARITGELFF.

Only one count was recorded for this clone. The chain uses TRBV27 and TRBJ2-1; D tentatively fits TRBD1 or TRBD2 (5 bases each). There are 15 residues in the CDR3. Trimming cost V 0 bases and J 3 bases, with 9 bases left between them. From germline, CDR1 is MNHEY and CDR2 SMNVEV (reference sequence). In nucleotides, the CDR3 is TGTGCCAGCAGTTTATCCAGCGGACACTACAATGAGCAGTTCTTC. Encoded protein: CASSLSSGHYNEQFF.

The chain employs TRBV27 and TRBJ2-2, with D uncertain. V was shortened by 0 bases and J by 6 bases, with 8 bases between the two germline ends. Germline V gene data show CDR1 as MNHEY and CDR2 as SMNVEV (reference sequence). This CDR3 has 14 amino acids. CDR3 residues: CASSLSGISGELFF. The CDR3, as DNA: TGTGCCAGCAGTTTATCAGGCATATCCGGGGAGCTGTTTTTT.

A note on this clone: The same CDR3 can be traced to other DNA sequences in this sample. The rearrangement uses TRBV27 and TRBJ2-1, with 7 bases fitting TRBD1. V was clipped by 6 bases and J by 10 bases; unmatched bases: 6. There are 12 residues in the CDR3. The V gene's germline CDR1 is MNHEY and CDR2 SMNVEV (reference sequence). The CDR3 nucleotides read TGTGCCAGCAGCTTAGGGGGCGGGGAGCAGTTCTTC. It specifies CASSLGGGEQFF.

This clone has a handful of counts. This chain connects TRBV14 to TRBJ1-2; unclear D gene. This CDR3 region has 15 residues. CDR1 SGHDN and CDR2 FVKESK come from the germline V gene. V dropped 2 bases and J dropped 2 bases, with 12 bases sitting between them. CDR3 nucleotide sequence: TGTGCCAGCAGCCAATTTGACGGAGGCAACTATGGCTACACCTTC. Translated, it gives CASSQFDGGNYGYTF.

The V and J genes are TRBV5-1 and TRBJ2-3; maybe TRBD1 (6 bases). V lost 2 bases and J 4 bases, leaving 8 bases between the germline ends. CDR3 length: 13 amino acids. Germline loops: CDR1 SGHRS, CDR2 YFSETQ. The CDR3 DNA follows: TGCGCCAGCAGCTTACAGGGCCCAGATACGCAGTATTTT. As protein: CASSLQGPDTQYF.

The chain links TRBV7-3 to TRBJ1-1; possibly TRBD1 for D (5 bases). V lost 8 bases, J lost 2 bases, and 6 bases lay in between. The CDR3 has 11 residues. Per the germline V gene, CDR1 is SGHTA and CDR2 is FQGTGA. CDR3: CASQGNTEAFF. In nucleotides, the CDR3 is TGTGCCAGCCAGGGTAACACTGAAGCTTTCTTT.

This chain uses TRBV27 with TRBJ1-1; D perhaps matches TRBD1 (6 bases). The germline V and J ends were trimmed by 4 bases and 5 bases, with 11 bases remaining between them. Germline values: CDR1 MNHEY, CDR2 SMNVEV (reference sequence). The CDR3 totals 13 residues. The CDR3, as DNA: TGTGCCAGCAGTTCCAGGGGTGGGACTGAAGCTTTCTTT. It yields the protein CASSSRGGTEAFF.

This chain links TRBV5-1 with TRBJ2-7; 11 bases match TRBD1. CDR3 length equals 15 residues. V shed 5 bases, J shed 2 bases, and the junction held 6 bases outside the gene matches. CDR1 is SGHRS, CDR2 YFSETQ, per germline. The CDR3: CASRAGTGGTYEQYF. The CDR3, as DNA: TGCGCCAGCAGGGCCGGGACAGGGGGTACCTACGAGCAGTACTTC.

The chain has TRBV6-6 and TRBJ1-2; perhaps TRBD1 as D (6 bases). CDR1 is MNHNY, CDR2 SVGAGI, per germline (reference sequence). The V and J ends lost 5 bases and 4 bases respectively, with 14 bases between them. This CDR3 spans 14 amino acids. The CDR3 coding sequence is TGTGCCAGCAGTAAACGGACAGAACCCTATGGCTACACCTTC. It encodes CASSKRTEPYGYTF.

The chain has TRBV5-4 and TRBJ2-7; the match to TRBD2 covers 7 bases. This CDR3 contains 16 residues. J lost 0 bases, V lost 4 bases, and 10 bases had no gene match. Germline lookup yields CDR1 SGHNT and CDR2 YYREEE (reference sequence). CDR3 loop: CASSKGWGGDSYEQYF. DNA for the CDR3: TGTGCCAGCAGCAAAGGCTGGGGGGGAGACTCCTACGAGCAGTACTTC.

The chain recombines TRBV27 with TRBJ2-2; no reliable D call. The V end was cut by 2 bases, the J end by 8 bases, with 15 bases between. CDR1 is MNHEY, CDR2 SMNVEV, per germline (reference sequence). The CDR3 sequence is 15 residues long. The chain's CDR3 is CASSLRDPTDGELFF. DNA of the CDR3: TGTGCCAGCAGTTTAAGAGACCCAACTGATGGGGAGCTGTTTTTT.

This chain connects TRBV2 to TRBJ2-1; D not resolved. V was pared by 8 bases and J by 8 bases, with 16 bases between. The CDR3 consists of 13 residues. Looked up from germline, CDR1 is SNHLY and CDR2 is FYNNEI. CDR3 sequence reads: CASGAGLVDEQFF. The CDR3 DNA reads TGTGCCAGCGGAGCCGGCCTGGTCGATGAGCAGTTCTTC.

Points on this clone: This could be a read error, since a much larger clone is one nucleotide away. The chain is built from TRBV7-2 and TRBJ2-7; either TRBD1 or TRBD2 may supply D (6 bases each). The V and J ends lost 5 bases and 4 bases respectively, with 9 bases between them. The CDR3 loop spans 12 amino acids. Germline-derived CDR1 and CDR2 are SGHTA and FQGNSA. Here the CDR3 DNA reads TGTGCCAGCAGCCAAGGGGGGTACGAGCAGTACTTC. As protein: CASSQGGYEQYF.

The genes are TRBV12-5 and TRBJ2-7; a weak D match, TRBD1 (6 bases). This CDR3 has 15 amino acids. Germline CDR1 is LGHNT and CDR2 is FRNRAP. V lost 0 bases, J lost 3 bases, and 12 bases lay in between. The CDR3 DNA reads TGTGCTAGTGGTTTGGTACTGGCAGGGGACTACGAGCAGTACTTC. This gives the protein CASGLVLAGDYEQYF. The full variable domain, rest sourced from reference TRBV12-5 and TRBJ2-7, is DARVTQTPRHKVTEMGQEVTMRCQPILGHNTVFWYRQTMMQGLELLAYFRNRAPLDDSGMPKDRFSAEMPDATLATLKIQPSEPRDSAVYFCASGLVLAGDYEQYFGPGTRLTVT.

The gene calls are TRBV6-4 and TRBJ1-2; the match to TRBD1 covers 7 bases. The CDR3 is 16 amino acids. Losses at the gene ends were 2 bases for V and 6 bases for J; bases not matched to a gene: 12. Germline-derived CDR1 and CDR2 are MRHNA and SNTAGT. This chain's CDR3 is CASSDPRDRGLDGYTF. CDR3 in DNA: TGTGCCAGCAGTGACCCCCGGGACAGAGGTCTGGATGGCTACACCTTC.

This clone was counted only a few times. The chain recombines TRBV4-1 with TRBJ2-7; 8 bases are shared with TRBD1. Germline assignment: CDR1 MGHRA and CDR2 YSYEKL. This CDR3 comprises 13 residues. The trim removed 2 bases at V and 4 bases at J, leaving 1 base unmatched. The CDR3 reads CASSQWTGYEQYF. The DNA of the CDR3 is TGCGCCAGCAGCCAATGGACAGGGTACGAGCAGTACTTC.

The chain has TRBV9 and TRBJ2-7; weak D call: TRBD2 (5 bases). Deletions cut 7 bases from V and 3 bases from J, with 17 bases between. In germline, CDR1 is SGDLS, CDR2 YYNGEE. This CDR3 comprises 14 residues. CDR3: CASGPIGLNYEQYF. In nucleotides, the CDR3 is TGTGCCAGCGGGCCTATCGGACTCAACTACGAGCAGTACTTC.